The present T cell receptor (beta chain) was sequenced within a study of T cell repertoires in cytomegalovirus infection. In the study overall: Based on public TCR beta signatures, there were indications of CMV infection and of a matching HLA type.

Notes on the study in general: Clonotype analysis showed dominance of the ex vivo response by HLA-C-restricted CMV-specific TCR beta clonotypes. Identification of carriers of CMV plus the relevant HLA was achieved through cumulative public TCR beta family frequency.

This clonotype appeared many times. What it recognizes is unknown. The CDR3 contains 16 residues. Trimming took off 5 bases at V and 1 base at J, with 15 bases between the two ends. In germline, CDR1 is SGHTA, CDR2 FQGNSA. TCRdb called the reads again in MiXCR, with one record for every CDR3 protein. The data show roughly 100,000 distinct CDR3 sequences, 15% to 20% seen once. Sequenced: PBMCs. The rearrangement uses TRBV7-2 and TRBJ1-3; maybe TRBD1 (5 bases). This TCR was sampled from a human donor in good health (CMV status not recorded). Some clones in this sample may be carry-over from other donors' samples. CDR3 sequence: CASSPWRGASGNTIYF. The CDR3 bases are TGTGCCAGCAGCCCCTGGCGTGGGGCATCTGGAAACACCATATATTTT.